This T cell receptor beta chain was sequenced in a study of PD-1 blockade in classical Hodgkin lymphoma. Study context: Each patient was given nivolumab 3 mg/kg through a vein every 2 weeks. Findings and limits, study-wide: CD4+ TCR diversity, unlike CD8+, climbed significantly by C4D1.

The assay was immunoSEQ multiplex PCR, and TCRdb's table has in-frame clones only and misses some. Of tens of thousands of clones in the sample, roughly 80% were seen once. Comment on this clone: Its target is not known.

This CDR3 has 15 residues. CDR1 MNHEY and CDR2 SVGAGI come from the germline V gene. The V end was cut by 2 bases, the J end by 7 bases, with 15 bases between. Time point: cycle 4 day 1 (C4D1), after more than 5 weeks of nivolumab. Every single patient, without exception, relapsed after autologous stem cell transplantation, and brentuximab vedotin exposure varied. With magnetic negative selection, CD4+ T cells were purified from PBMCs that had been thawed. Best responses were complete response, partial response or progressive disease. The chain combines TRBV6-5 with TRBJ2-1; weak D call: TRBD2 (6 bases). Here the sequenced sample was CD4+ T cells from blood, taken before the fourth cycle of nivolumab. This clonotype was sampled from a human donor with classical Hodgkin lymphoma. The CDR3 spells CASSYGGIFTNEQFF. The CDR3, as DNA: TGTGCCAGCAGTTACGGGGGGATATTTACGAATGAGCAGTTCTTC.